This TCR beta chain derives from a study of CD8 T cells in Susac syndrome. Study-level results: CD4+ T cell repertoires in Susac syndrome lacked clonal expansion.

The patients with Susac syndrome were individuals who fulfilled the recently defined diagnostic criteria for disease that was either definite or probable. This clonotype came up once. The antigen is unknown. RNA amounts of about 0.5 to 1 ug underwent reverse transcription with random hexamers. Multiplex PCR with immunoSEQ amplified the TCR beta CDR3 across 54 Vbeta and 13 Jbeta. TCRdb fed the immunoSEQ multiplex PCR reads into MiXCR, producing one record per CDR3 protein. The repertoire includes under 300,000 distinct CDR3 sequences, around 96% of them detected once, and 0.08% to 0.11% sits in the top ten. This CDR3 region has 13 residues. Germline V gives CDR1 SGHRS, CDR2 YFSETQ. V was trimmed by 6 bases and J by 7 bases, leaving 16 bases between them.

The origin of this receptor is a human donor with Susac syndrome. The sequenced sample consisted of CD4+ T cells from PBMCs. The rearrangement uses TRBV5-1 and TRBJ1-2; possible D gene TRBD1, 6 bases. The CDR3 nucleotides read TGCGCCAGCATACCCCAGGAAGGGGGTGGCTACACCTTC. This codes for CASIPQEGGGYTF.